Below, 31 T cell receptor beta chains from the same sample are listed, as sequenced in a study of blood T cell repertoires in COVID-19. Assay: immunoSEQ multiplex PCR; the TCRdb copy retains only in-frame clones and omits some. The sample holds 100,000 to 140,000 clones, approximately 89% seen once. The sample taken for sequencing was peripheral blood. The receptors here all came from a man in his fifties with active or convalescent COVID-19.

DNA of the CDR3: TGTGCCAGCAGCGTCTCCGGGACAGGGAATCAGCCCCAGCATTTT. Its protein is CASSVSGTGNQPQHF. J is TRBJ1-5 and V is TRBV9; 9 nucleotides agree with TRBD1. CDR1 SGDLS and CDR2 YYNGEE come from the germline V gene. This CDR3 region has 15 residues. With 2 bases clipped from V and 4 bases from J, the junction kept 4 bases outside the gene matches.

The chain joins TRBV5-1 to TRBJ1-2, with D perhaps matching TRBD1 (6 bases). The CDR3 runs 14 residues. Trimming pared 6 bases from V and 0 bases from J, leaving 12 bases between. Germline loops: CDR1 SGHRS, CDR2 YFSETQ. CDR3 residues: CASTTNRANYGYTF. CDR3 bases: TGCGCCAGCACGACCAACAGGGCTAACTATGGCTACACCTTC.

This clone was counted once. The chain employs TRBV19 and TRBJ2-2, with a tentative D call TRBD2 (5 bases). Germline V gene data show CDR1 as LNHDA and CDR2 as SQIVND (reference sequence). The CDR3 runs to 10 residues. The ends were cut back, 9 bases at V and 6 bases at J, with 5 bases in the middle. The chain's CDR3 is CARGAGELFF. The CDR3 DNA reads TGTGCCAGGGGAGCCGGGGAGCTGTTTTTT.

The rearrangement joins TRBV28 to TRBJ2-7; D ambiguous. CDR1 is MDHEN, CDR2 SYDVKM, per germline. Between the trimmed V and J ends, which lost 2 bases and 6 bases, there was a span of 8 bases. CDR3 size: 12 residues. The DNA of the CDR3 is TGTGCCAGCAGTTTAGCCCAGGTCGAGCAGTACTTC. This codes for CASSLAQVEQYF.

The genes are TRBV5-1 and TRBJ1-5, with a weak D call TRBD1 (6 bases). Germline lookup yields CDR1 SGHRS and CDR2 YFSETQ. This CDR3 has 14 amino acids. Between the trimmed V and J ends, which lost 4 bases and 6 bases, there was a span of 14 bases. CDR3 amino acids: CASSPTGGRQPQHF. The CDR3, as DNA: TGCGCCAGCAGCCCCACGGGGGGCCGTCAGCCCCAGCATTTT.

V is TRBV30 and J is TRBJ1-6; D gene unclear. Trimming stripped 0 bases from V and 9 bases from J, with 12 bases between. The CDR3 runs to 14 residues. Germline V gives CDR1 GTSNPN, CDR2 SVGIG (reference sequence). The DNA for the CDR3 is TGTGCCTGGAGTGTACGTCTTGACTCTTCACCCCTCCACTTT. Residues: CAWSVRLDSSPLHF. The full variable domain, in which reference TRBV30 and TRBJ1-6 provide the parts outside the CDR3, is SQTIHQWPATLVQPVGSPLSLECTVEGTSNPNLYWYRQAAGRGLQLLFYSVGIGQISSEVPQNLSASRPQDRQFILSSKKLLLSDSGFYLCAWSVRLDSSPLHFGNGTRLTVT.

The chain is built from TRBV28 and TRBJ2-3; tentatively, D is TRBD2 (6 bases). Per germline, CDR1 MDHEN and CDR2 SYDVKM. The V end was cut by 5 bases, the J end by 2 bases, with 14 bases between. The CDR3 sequence is 15 residues long. CDR3 sequence reads: CASSPTGEHTDTQYF. The CDR3 DNA reads TGTGCCAGCAGTCCCACGGGAGAGCACACAGATACGCAGTATTTT.

In nucleotides, the CDR3 is TGTGCCAGCAGCTTTGTTTGGGCCACGGAGGGGGCAACTGAAGCTTTCTTT. Its translation: CASSFVWATEGATEAFF. The chain employs TRBV7-4 and TRBJ1-1, with TRBD1 identical over 7 bases. J gave up 5 bases and V 3 bases, and 15 bases lay outside the gene matches. From germline, CDR1 is SGHVT and CDR2 SQSDAQ. The CDR3 runs to 17 residues.

This rearrangement joins TRBV5-6 to TRBJ1-5; no clear D. Trimming cost V 2 bases and J 0 bases, with 6 bases left between them. The germline CDR1 and CDR2 sequences are SGHDT and YYEEEE. This CDR3 contains 14 residues. The CDR3 spells CASSFYYSNQPQHF. The DNA for the CDR3 is TGTGCCAGCAGCTTTTACTATAGCAATCAGCCCCAGCATTTT.

This chain connects TRBV7-9 to TRBJ1-1; perhaps TRBD1 as D (6 bases). The CDR3 is 15 amino acids. CDR1 and CDR2 (germline): SEHNR, FQNEAQ (reference sequence). Trimming removed 5 bases from V and 3 bases from J, with 16 bases in between. The DNA for the CDR3 is TGTGCCAGCAGCCGTCGGGGGGCTGGGGACACTGAAGCTTTCTTT. It translates to CASSRRGAGDTEAFF.

The V and J genes are TRBV7-9 and TRBJ2-5; TRBD1 matches at 10 bases. The CDR3 sequence is 15 residues long. With V trimmed by 3 bases and J by 2 bases, 3 bases remained unmatched. Germline assignment: CDR1 SEHNR and CDR2 FQNEAQ (reference sequence). CDR3 region: CASSFRDRGQETQYF. CDR3 DNA sequence: TGTGCCAGCAGCTTTAGGGACAGGGGACAAGAGACCCAGTACTTC.

The chain uses TRBV7-2 and TRBJ1-5, with D possibly matching TRBD1 (6 bases). Germline V gene data show CDR1 as SGHTA and CDR2 as FQGNSA. The V gene lost 4 bases and the J gene lost 1 base, with 11 bases spanning the gap. CDR3 size: 15 residues. CDR3 in amino acids: CASSWDIGSNQPQHF. CDR3 bases: TGTGCCAGCAGCTGGGACATCGGCAGCAATCAGCCCCAGCATTTT.

V gene TRBV4-3 combines with J gene TRBJ1-4, with 10 positions matching TRBD1. This CDR3 is built from 19 residues. The V gene end was trimmed by 0 bases and the J gene end by 2 bases; junction bases not matched to a gene: 9. Germline CDR1 and CDR2: LGHNA and YSLEER. The CDR3, as DNA: TGCGCCAGCAGCCAAGATTTGGGACAGGGGTTAGTGACTAATGAAAAACTGTTTTTT. Translated, it gives CASSQDLGQGLVTNEKLFF.

CDR3 sequence reads: CASSPTSLTWGEQFF. DNA for the CDR3: TGTGCCAGCAGTCCCACTAGCCTCACCTGGGGTGAGCAGTTCTTC. The chain combines TRBV6-5 with TRBJ2-1, with D possibly TRBD2 on 6 matching bases. This CDR3 is 15 amino acids long. From germline, CDR1 is MNHEY and CDR2 SVGAGI. Trimming took off 5 bases at V and 9 bases at J, with 20 bases between the two ends.

This clone was seen only a few times. The chain couples TRBV11-2 to TRBJ1-2; TRBD1 is a possible D gene (5 bases). The length of the CDR3 is 14 residues. V dropped 1 base and J dropped 6 bases, with 12 bases sitting between them. Germline CDR1 is SGHAT and CDR2 is FQNNGV. CDR3 loop: CASSLGAGRDGYTF. The CDR3 DNA sequence: TGTGCCAGCAGCTTAGGCGCAGGGAGGGATGGCTACACCTTC.

The gene calls are TRBV6-2 or TRBV6-3 and TRBJ2-1; 8 bases agree with TRBD2. CDR1 and CDR2 from the germline V gene are MNHEY and SVGEGT. This CDR3 is built from 13 residues. Losses at the gene ends were 4 bases for V and 8 bases for J; bases not matched to a gene: 4. In DNA form, the CDR3 reads TGTGCCAGCAGTTCGGGAGGGGTTCATGAGCAGTTCTTC. Its protein product is CASSSGGVHEQFF.

The chain couples TRBV6-1 to TRBJ2-3; D is unresolved. In germline, CDR1 is MNHNS, CDR2 SASEGT. The CDR3 consists of 13 residues. V lost 3 bases and J lost 2, with 6 bases in between. The CDR3, as DNA: TGTGCCAGCAGTGATTATCTCACAGATACGCAGTATTTT. The encoded protein is CASSDYLTDTQYF.

Comments on this clone: Other DNA sequences in the sample encode the same CDR3. CDR3 region: CASSFRGRGTDTQYF. The CDR3 coding sequence is TGTGCCAGCAGTTTCCGAGGGCGGGGCACAGATACGCAGTATTTT. This sequence joins TRBV28 and TRBJ2-3, with a possible D match to TRBD2 (5 bases). CDR1 is MDHEN and CDR2 is SYDVKM in the germline V gene. The CDR3 is made up of 15 amino acids. Trimming removed 3 bases from V and 1 base from J, with 11 bases in between.

This clone was recorded only once. The gene calls are TRBV5-1 and TRBJ2-1; 7 bases map to TRBD1. V shed 3 bases and J 9 bases; nucleotides not matched to a gene: 3. The CDR3 extends over 12 amino acids. From germline, CDR1 is SGHRS and CDR2 YFSETQ. CDR3 sequence: CASSSQGVEQFF. In nucleotides, the CDR3 is TGCGCCAGCAGCTCCCAGGGGGTTGAGCAGTTCTTC. The complete variable domain, with remaining parts taken from reference TRBV5-1 and TRBJ2-1, reads KAGVTQTPRYLIKTRGQQVTLSCSPISGHRSVSWYQQTPGQGLQFLFEYFSETQRNKGNFPGRFSGRQFSNSRSEMNVSTLELGDSALYLCASSSQGVEQFFGPGTRLTVL.

This CDR3 is CASSLYQNADTQYF. DNA of the CDR3: TGTGCCAGCAGTTTATATCAGAACGCAGATACGCAGTATTTT. This chain uses TRBV27 with TRBJ2-3; D remains unclear. CDR3 length: 14 residues. Germline V gene data show CDR1 as MNHEY and CDR2 as SMNVEV (reference sequence). V lost 1 base and J lost 4, with 9 bases in between.

V and J are TRBV28 and TRBJ1-5; D possibly corresponds to TRBD1 (6 bases). V shed 7 bases and J shed 8 bases, with 18 bases lying between them. The CDR3 loop spans 14 amino acids. Germline V CDR1 and CDR2: MDHEN, SYDVKM. In DNA form, the CDR3 reads TGTGCCAGCACCAGTGGGAGGGGGAAGGAGCCCCAGCATTTT. Its translation: CASTSGRGKEPQHF.

The chain has TRBV30 and TRBJ1-4; D is unresolved. Germline lookup yields CDR1 GTSNPN and CDR2 SVGIG (reference sequence). The CDR3 is 11 residues long. V shed 3 bases and J shed 8 bases, with 7 bases lying between them. CDR3 sequence (DNA): TGTGCCTGGAGAAGGGAGGAAAAACTGTTTTTT. This gives the protein CAWRREEKLFF.

The rearrangement uses TRBV27 and TRBJ2-1; D may be TRBD1 (6 bases). The V end was cut by 4 bases, the J end by 8 bases, with 18 bases between. The CDR3 contains 15 residues. Germline V lookup: CDR1 MNHEY, CDR2 SMNVEV (reference sequence). Written as DNA, the CDR3 is TGTGCCAGCAGTTGGAGGTCTGCAGGGGACGATGAGCAGTTCTTC. The encoded protein is CASSWRSAGDDEQFF.

This chain uses TRBV19 with TRBJ2-1; 8 nucleotides match TRBD2. The CDR3 covers 14 residues. In germline, CDR1 is LNHDA, CDR2 SQIVND (reference sequence). V was pared by 7 bases and J by 9 bases, with 11 bases of the junction left unmatched. In nucleotides, the CDR3 is TGTGCCAGTAAGGTTGGACTAGCAGTCGGTGAGCAGTTCTTC. It specifies CASKVGLAVGEQFF.

The CDR3 DNA is TGTGCCAGCAGCCCGGGTCCGGGACAGGGGGAGTTTAGCAATCAGCCCCAGCATTTT. This encodes CASSPGPGQGEFSNQPQHF. This chain joins TRBV7-8 and TRBJ1-5, with 11 positions matching TRBD1. V shed 5 bases and J 0 bases; nucleotides not matched to a gene: 12. The CDR3 runs 19 residues. The V gene's germline CDR1 is SGHVS and CDR2 FQNEAQ.

The V gene is TRBV30, the J gene TRBJ1-1; the D is unclear. V was pared by 3 bases and J by 0 bases, with 8 bases between. The CDR3 covers 13 residues. The germline V gene encodes CDR1 GTSNPN and CDR2 SVGIG (reference sequence). CDR3 coding DNA: TGTGCCTGGAGGAACAGTATGAACACTGAAGCTTTCTTT. Amino acid sequence: CAWRNSMNTEAFF.

V and J are TRBV3-1 (or the pseudogene TRBV3-2) and TRBJ2-7; perhaps TRBD1 as D (6 bases). The germline V gene encodes CDR1 LGHDT and CDR2 YNNKEL (reference sequence). V shed 7 bases and J shed 0 bases, with 13 bases lying between them. The CDR3 extends over 14 amino acids. CDR3 DNA: TGTGCCAGCACCCGGGACACCTTCTCCTACGAGCAGTACTTC. This encodes CASTRDTFSYEQYF.

The CDR3 DNA reads as TGCGCCAGCAGCCACCTCGCGGGCGTGCGGACGAAAGGAGGGAACACTGAAGCTTTCTTT. Its protein product is CASSHLAGVRTKGGNTEAFF. This chain connects TRBV4-1 to TRBJ1-1; D gene ambiguous. Germline V gene data show CDR1 as MGHRA and CDR2 as YSYEKL. The V end lost 3 bases, the J end lost 1 base, and 27 bases lay between the germline ends. The CDR3 loop spans 20 amino acids.

The J gene is TRBJ2-7, the V gene TRBV7-6; TRBD2 aligns across 7 bases. The trim removed 5 bases at V and 2 bases at J, leaving 9 bases unmatched. CDR1 is SGHVS and CDR2 is FNYEAQ in the germline V gene. CDR3 length equals 15 residues. CDR3 protein: CASSPFAGDTYEQYF. The CDR3 DNA follows: TGTGCCAGCAGCCCCTTTGCGGGAGACACCTACGAGCAGTACTTC.

The CDR3: CASSAYGSNQPQHF. In DNA, the CDR3 is TGTGCCAGCAGTGCCTACGGTAGCAATCAGCCCCAGCATTTT. The J gene is TRBJ1-5, the V gene TRBV28; D is undetermined. The V gene lost 5 bases and the J gene lost 0 bases, with 8 bases spanning the gap. The germline gives CDR1 MDHEN, CDR2 SYDVKM. The CDR3 sequence is 14 residues long.

This clone was observed a few times. V gene TRBV29-1 combines with J gene TRBJ2-2, with a tentative D call TRBD1 (6 bases). Per germline, CDR1 SQVTM and CDR2 ANQGSEA. The CDR3 consists of 12 residues. V was shortened by 7 bases and J by 4 bases, with 10 bases between the two germline ends. The CDR3 loop is CSGEGGTGELFF. The DNA of the CDR3 is TGCAGCGGGGAAGGGGGCACCGGGGAGCTGTTTTTT.